The rows below give T cell receptor beta chains drawn from one sample of a study of human T cells and chemical hapten exposure. TCRdb re-called the RACE reads through MiXCR, storing one row per CDR3 protein. The repertoire holds under 200,000 distinct CDR3 sequences, with 25% to 35% as singletons. This sample comprised whole blood, obtained in connection with sensitization to the hapten diphenylcyclopropenone (DPC). These receptors came from a woman aged 18-29 years with alopecia areata. Some clones in this sample may be carry-over from other donors' samples. Both conserved end residues are part of each CDR3. D genes are given only for firm matches. Size is stated for part of the rows, as once, few or many counts, or as a class when the clone is expanded.

V	size	J	D	CDR3	DNA
TRBV29-1	few	TRBJ1-5	TRBD1	CSVLTGGWDQPQHF	TGCAGCGTTCTCACAGGGGGCTGGGATCAGCCCCAGCATTTT
TRBV4-3	few	TRBJ1-5	-	CASSVQPQHF	TGCGCCAGCTCAGTGCAGCCCCAGCATTTT
TRBV4-2	-	TRBJ2-1	-	CASSQGPGEQFF	TGTGCCAGCAGCCAAGGGCCGGGGGAGCAGTTCTTC
TRBV20-1	-	TRBJ2-2	TRBD2	CSARDILASGSANTGELFF	TGCAGTGCTAGAGATATCCTGGCTAGCGGGAGCGCGAACACCGGGGAGCTGTTTTTT
TRBV20-1	few	TRBJ2-6	-	CSAADGARVLTF	TGCAGTGCCGCGGACGGCGCCCGCGTCCTGACTTTC
TRBV12-3/TRBV12-4	few	TRBJ2-7	-	CASSYSGSYEQYF	TGTGCCAGCAGTTACAGCGGGTCCTACGAGCAGTACTTC
TRBV6-2/TRBV6-3	-	TRBJ2-1	-	CASSPGFNNEQFF	TGTGCCAGCAGTCCGGGATTTAACAATGAGCAGTTCTTC
TRBV3-1	few	TRBJ1-4	TRBD1	CASSPHRDSNEKLFF	TGTGCCAGCAGCCCCCACCGGGACAGTAATGAAAAACTGTTTTTT
TRBV7-8	-	TRBJ2-1	-	CASSIPGPSYNEQFF	TGTGCCAGCAGCATTCCGGGACCTTCCTACAATGAGCAGTTCTTC
TRBV5-1	-	TRBJ2-2	-	CASSLTVGNTGELFF	TGCGCCAGCAGCTTGACAGTGGGGAACACCGGGGAGCTGTTTTTT
TRBV29-1	-	TRBJ2-6	-	CSVESDSGANVLTF	TGCAGCGTTGAATCGGACTCTGGGGCCAACGTCCTGACTTTC
TRBV11-2	-	TRBJ1-5	-	CASSLRQGDQPQHF	TGTGCCAGCAGCCTCCGGCAGGGTGATCAGCCCCAGCATTTT
TRBV4-3	-	TRBJ2-7	-	CASSQTIGHEQYF	TGTGCCAGCAGCCAGACGATAGGCCACGAGCAGTACTTC
TRBV4-1	few	TRBJ2-7	TRBD1	CASSRSDRGQVSYEQYF	TGCGCCAGCAGCCGGTCTGACAGGGGACAGGTTAGCTACGAGCAGTACTTC
TRBV20-1	many	TRBJ2-3	-	CSATLAAGTDTQYF	TGCAGTGCTACCCTGGCGGCCGGCACAGATACGCAGTATTTT
TRBV7-2	-	TRBJ2-1	TRBD2	CASSSFSGTNYNEQFF	TGTGCCAGCAGTAGTTTTAGCGGGACGAACTACAATGAGCAGTTCTTC
TRBV9	few	TRBJ1-1	-	CASSVEAGQWNTEAFF	TGTGCCAGCAGCGTGGAAGCGGGACAATGGAACACTGAAGCTTTCTTT
TRBV24-1	-	TRBJ2-7	TRBD1	CATSDPDRAYEQYF	TGTGCCACCAGTGACCCGGACAGGGCCTACGAGCAGTACTTC
TRBV2	-	TRBJ2-1	-	CASSPSDHYNEQFF	TGTGCCAGCAGTCCTAGCGACCATTACAATGAGCAGTTCTTC
TRBV3-1	many	TRBJ1-4	TRBD1	CASSQTGQGDEKLFF	TGTGCCAGCAGCCAAACCGGACAGGGCGATGAAAAACTGTTTTTT
TRBV20-1	few	TRBJ2-7	-	CSGAADPSYEQYF	TGCAGTGGGGCAGCGGACCCCTCCTACGAGCAGTACTTC
TRBV20-1	-	TRBJ2-1	TRBD2	CSAPQPLQRGFFGYNEQFF	TGCAGTGCTCCACAACCCCTGCAGCGGGGATTCTTCGGGTACAATGAGCAGTTCTTC
TRBV11-2	few	TRBJ1-2	-	CASTLPRGGLGWYGYTF	TGTGCCAGCACCTTACCTCGGGGGGGGCTGGGCTGGTATGGCTACACCTTC
TRBV20-1	-	TRBJ2-5	-	CSAIQGERETQYF	TGCAGTGCTATACAGGGAGAGAGGGAGACCCAGTACTTC
TRBV7-9	-	TRBJ2-5	TRBD2	CASSPPGTSGGLPRETQYF	TGTGCCAGCAGCCCCCCTGGGACTAGCGGGGGGCTTCCCCGGGAGACCCAGTACTTC
TRBV27	few	TRBJ1-2	TRBD1	CASSSRQGDGYGYTF	TGTGCCAGCAGTTCCCGACAGGGAGATGGCTATGGCTACACCTTC
TRBV20-1	-	TRBJ2-4	-	CSANPGKNIQYF	TGCAGTGCTAATCCAGGCAAAAACATTCAGTACTTC
TRBV6-1	-	TRBJ1-6	TRBD1	CASRREGDSNSPLHF	TGTGCCAGCAGGAGGGAGGGGGACAGTAATTCACCCCTCCACTTT
TRBV20-1	-	TRBJ2-1	TRBD1	CSANRGRGNEQFF	TGCAGTGCGAACAGGGGGCGCGGCAATGAGCAGTTCTTC
TRBV29-1	-	TRBJ1-3	-	CSVDTAGNTIYF	TGCAGCGTTGATACAGCCGGAAACACCATATATTTT
TRBV7-2	-	TRBJ2-7	-	CASSLEGPYEQYF	TGTGCCAGCAGCTTAGAGGGACCCTACGAGCAGTACTTC
TRBV3-2	-	TRBJ2-7	-	CASSQEDEQYF	TGCGCCAGCAGCCAAGAAGACGAGCAGTACTTC
TRBV29-1	-	TRBJ2-3	TRBD2	CSVGPREDPDTQYF	TGCAGCGTTGGCCCGCGGGAGGATCCAGATACGCAGTATTTT
TRBV5-4	few	TRBJ2-1	-	CASSLGARYNEQFF	TGTGCCAGCAGCTTGGGGGCGCGGTACAATGAGCAGTTCTTC
TRBV16	few	TRBJ2-7	TRBD2	CASSDSRTRGEQYF	TGTGCCAGCAGCGATTCACGGACTAGAGGCGAGCAGTACTTC
TRBV12-3/TRBV12-4	-	TRBJ2-1	-	CASIYGSSGNEQFF	TGTGCCAGCATATACGGCAGTTCGGGCAATGAGCAGTTCTTC
TRBV6-6	-	TRBJ2-7	-	CASSYGQGGSYEQYF	TGTGCCAGCAGTTACGGGCAGGGTGGATCCTACGAGCAGTACTTC
TRBV29-1	few	TRBJ2-2	-	CSVVTRNTGELFF	TGCAGCGTTGTGACAAGGAATACCGGGGAGCTGTTTTTT
TRBV7-2	-	TRBJ2-3	-	CASSPWIDTQYF	TGTGCCAGCAGCCCCTGGATTGATACGCAGTATTTT
TRBV29-1	-	TRBJ1-2	-	CSVGLTRGEDYGYTF	TGCAGCGTTGGACTTACAAGGGGCGAGGACTATGGCTACACCTTC
TRBV7-9	-	TRBJ2-6	TRBD1	CASSFAGGLAGANVLTF	TGTGCCAGCAGCTTCGCAGGGGGCCTAGCTGGGGCCAACGTCCTGACTTTC
TRBV4-1	few	TRBJ1-5	-	CASSQDPVQPQHF	TGCGCCAGCAGCCAAGACCCCGTTCAGCCCCAGCATTTT
TRBV10-3	-	TRBJ2-2	-	CAIRNHLPGELFF	TGTGCCATCAGGAATCACCTACCGGGGGAGCTGTTTTTT
TRBV2	few	TRBJ1-6	-	CASKGLGYSPLHF	TGTGCCAGCAAGGGGCTGGGATATTCACCCCTCCACTTT
TRBV15	-	TRBJ2-1	TRBD1	CATSIGDSHNEQFF	TGTGCCACCAGCATAGGGGACAGCCACAATGAGCAGTTCTTC
TRBV2	-	TRBJ2-7	-	CASSRDEAYEQYF	TGTGCCAGCAGTCGGGACGAAGCCTACGAGCAGTACTTC
TRBV6-2/TRBV6-3	once	TRBJ2-7	-	CASRDFGEQYF	TGTGCCAGCCGAGACTTTGGTGAGCAGTACTTC
TRBV29-1	-	TRBJ1-4	-	CSGGATNEKLFF	TGCAGCGGGGGCGCAACTAATGAAAAACTGTTTTTT
TRBV29-1	-	TRBJ2-7	TRBD1	CSVQKGTAYEQYF	TGCAGCGTGCAGAAGGGGACAGCCTACGAGCAGTACTTC
TRBV9	many	TRBJ1-2	-	CASSARYGYTF	TGTGCCAGCAGCGCCCGCTATGGCTACACCTTC
TRBV3-1	-	TRBJ2-2	-	CASMGRITGELFF	TGTGCCAGCATGGGCAGGATCACCGGGGAGCTGTTTTTT
TRBV27	-	TRBJ1-2	-	CASSLQSRGSNGYTF	TGTGCCAGCAGCCTACAATCCAGGGGAAGTAATGGCTACACCTTC
TRBV6-2/TRBV6-3	few	TRBJ1-2	-	CATGAGQSVYGYTF	TGTGCCACAGGGGCAGGACAGTCGGTCTATGGCTACACCTTC
TRBV7-9	few	TRBJ2-7	-	CASSPPPGLQIDF	TGTGCCAGCAGCCCTCCCCCGGGACTCCAAATTGACTTC
TRBV20-1	-	TRBJ1-2	TRBD1	CSASVGTGLRNYGYTF	TGCAGTGCTAGCGTAGGGACAGGGCTTAGGAACTATGGCTACACCTTC
TRBV29-1	-	TRBJ2-3	-	CSVEDRFPLTQYF	TGCAGCGTTGAAGATCGATTCCCCCTAACGCAGTATTTT
TRBV29-1	few	TRBJ1-2	-	CSVGGASGYTF	TGCAGCGTTGGAGGCGCGAGTGGCTACACCTTC
TRBV25-1	-	TRBJ2-7	-	CASSEYGASYEQYF	TGTGCCAGCAGTGAATACGGGGCCTCCTACGAGCAGTACTTC
TRBV20-1	few	TRBJ2-1	TRBD1	CSGRDSSYNEQFF	TGCAGTGGCAGGGACAGCTCCTACAATGAGCAGTTCTTC
TRBV7-2	few	TRBJ1-6	TRBD1	CASSAGTGVSPLHF	TGTGCCAGCAGCGCCGGGACAGGGGTATCACCCCTCCACTTT